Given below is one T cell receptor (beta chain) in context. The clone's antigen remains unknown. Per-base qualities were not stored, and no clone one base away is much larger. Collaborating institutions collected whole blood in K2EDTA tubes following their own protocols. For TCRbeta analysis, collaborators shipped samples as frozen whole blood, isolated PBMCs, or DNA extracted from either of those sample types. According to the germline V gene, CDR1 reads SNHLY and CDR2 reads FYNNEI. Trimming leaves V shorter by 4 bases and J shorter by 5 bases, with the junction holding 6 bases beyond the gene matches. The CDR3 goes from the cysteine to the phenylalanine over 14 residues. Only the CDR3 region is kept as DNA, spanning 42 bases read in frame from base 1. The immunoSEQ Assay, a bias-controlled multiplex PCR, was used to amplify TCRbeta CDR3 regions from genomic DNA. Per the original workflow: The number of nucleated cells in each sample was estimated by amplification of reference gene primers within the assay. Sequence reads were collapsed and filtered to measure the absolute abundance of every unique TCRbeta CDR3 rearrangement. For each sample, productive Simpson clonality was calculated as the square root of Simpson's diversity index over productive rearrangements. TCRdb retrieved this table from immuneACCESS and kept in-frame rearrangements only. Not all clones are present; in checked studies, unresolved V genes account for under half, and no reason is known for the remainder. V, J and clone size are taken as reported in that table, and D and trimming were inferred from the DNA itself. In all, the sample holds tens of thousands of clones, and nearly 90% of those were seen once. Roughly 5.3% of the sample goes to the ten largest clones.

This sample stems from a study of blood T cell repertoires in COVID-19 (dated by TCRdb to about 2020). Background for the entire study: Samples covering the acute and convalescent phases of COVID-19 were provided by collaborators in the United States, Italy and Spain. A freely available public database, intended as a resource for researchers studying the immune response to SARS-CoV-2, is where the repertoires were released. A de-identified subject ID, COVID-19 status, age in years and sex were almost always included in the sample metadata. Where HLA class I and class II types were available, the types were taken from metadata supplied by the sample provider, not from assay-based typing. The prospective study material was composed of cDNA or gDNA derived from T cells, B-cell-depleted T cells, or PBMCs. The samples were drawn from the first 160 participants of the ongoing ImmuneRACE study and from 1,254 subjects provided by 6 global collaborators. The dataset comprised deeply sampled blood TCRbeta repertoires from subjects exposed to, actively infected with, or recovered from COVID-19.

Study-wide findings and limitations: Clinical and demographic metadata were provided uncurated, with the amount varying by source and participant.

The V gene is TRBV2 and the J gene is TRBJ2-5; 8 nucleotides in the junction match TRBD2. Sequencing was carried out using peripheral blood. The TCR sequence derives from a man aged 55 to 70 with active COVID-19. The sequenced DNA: TGTGCCAGCAGTGGGACTAGCAGAACCGAGACCCAGTACTTC. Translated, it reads CASSGTSRTETQYF.